The rows below give T cell receptor beta chains drawn from one sample of a study of regulatory T cells in long-lasting Graves disease. From the multiplex PCR reads, TCRdb called clonotypes with MiXCR, one entry per CDR3 protein. Here the sample spans 450,000 to 600,000 distinct CDR3 sequences, 15% to 20% being singletons. This sample also belongs to another study, concerning T cells in Graves' hyperthyroidism and ophthalmopathy.

The sequencing used peripheral blood mononuclear cells (PBMCs), collected at new diagnosis, from a patient treated with antithyroid drugs. Receptors originate from a man aged 40-50 years with Graves disease. The CDR3 runs from the conserved cysteine through the conserved F or W. Each record gives: J gene, V gene, clone size, D gene, CDR3 DNA, CDR3 protein. A D gene is named only where the DNA matches it firmly. Clone size is given for some rows only: seen once, a few or many times, or a class if the clone is expanded.

TRBJ1-6	TRBV11-2	NA	NA	TGTGCCAGCAGCTTAGAACCGCGAAGACCCCTCCACTTT	CASSLEPRRPLHF
TRBJ2-7	TRBV28	many	NA	TGTGCCAGCAGTTTAAAGTTAGAAAAGCCGTCCTACGAGCAGTACTTC	CASSLKLEKPSYEQYF
TRBJ1-5	TRBV20-1	many	NA	TGCAGTGCTAGACGACCCCCTACAGGGACGCTACAGCCCCAGCATTTT	CSARRPPTGTLQPQHF
TRBJ2-1	TRBV11-2	few	NA	TGTGCCAGCAGCTTAAGGGAGGGGGCGCGGACCAACTCCTACAATGAGCAGTTCTTC	CASSLREGARTNSYNEQFF
TRBJ2-7	TRBV28	many	NA	TGTGCCAGCAGGAACGATCCCCGACAGGTTGGATATTACGAGCAGTACTTC	CASRNDPRQVGYYEQYF
TRBJ1-6	TRBV24-1	NA	TRBD1	TGTGCCACCAGTGACTCGCGACAGGGGGCAAGTTCACCCCTCCACTTT	CATSDSRQGASSPLHF
TRBJ2-1	TRBV11-2	many	NA	TGTGCCAGCAGCAGGGGTAGGAACAATGAGCAGTTCTTC	CASSRGRNNEQFF
TRBJ2-2	TRBV24-1	NA	NA	TGTGCCACCAGTAACCGGGGTCTAGGCGGGGAGCTGTTTTTT	CATSNRGLGGELFF
TRBJ2-3	TRBV7-9	few	TRBD1	TGTGCCGGCAGCTTACCCGGGACAGGCTCCGCAGATACGCAGTATTTT	CAGSLPGTGSADTQYF
TRBJ1-5	TRBV5-6	NA	NA	TGTGCCAGCAGCTTTCAGGGCGCCAATCAGCCCCAGCATTTT	CASSFQGANQPQHF
TRBJ1-2	TRBV6-1	few	NA	TGTGCCAGCAAGGAGGGCGATAATGACTATGGCTACACCTTC	CASKEGDNDYGYTF
TRBJ1-4	TRBV28	many	NA	TGTGCCAGCAGTTCCAGGGATAGTAATGAAAAACTGTTTTTT	CASSSRDSNEKLFF
TRBJ2-7	TRBV6-1	NA	TRBD2	TGTGCCAGCAGTCCAACGGGACTAGCGTCCTACGAGCAGTACTTC	CASSPTGLASYEQYF
TRBJ2-3	TRBV11-2	NA	TRBD2	TGTGCCAGCATCCAGTGGAGACTAGCGGGAGTATCCACAGATACGCAGTATTTT	CASIQWRLAGVSTDTQYF
TRBJ1-5	TRBV2	many	NA	TGTGCCAGCAGTATGAAACAGGGACCCCAGCATTTT	CASSMKQGPQHF
TRBJ2-6	TRBV28	many	TRBD1	TGTGCCAGCAGTTTGCACCGAAGGGACAGATCCTCTGGGGCCAACGTCCTGACTTTC	CASSLHRRDRSSGANVLTF
TRBJ1-2	TRBV2	many	NA	TGTGCCAGCAGTGGACTCAGGGGTGGCTATGGCTACACCTTC	CASSGLRGGYGYTF
TRBJ1-1	TRBV5-1	many	NA	TGCGCCAGCAGCCCATCCACAGGGATGAACACTGAAGCTTTCTTT	CASSPSTGMNTEAFF
TRBJ1-4	TRBV6-5	NA	TRBD1	TGTGCCAGCAGTTACGCCAGTGGAGGTGAGGGGGCGCGAAGTGAAAAACTGTTTTTT	CASSYASGGEGARSEKLFF
TRBJ2-1	TRBV2	many	NA	TGTGCCAGCAGTGACCCGGGACGGAGCCCTGCCGAGCAGTTCTTC	CASSDPGRSPAEQFF
TRBJ2-5	TRBV2	many	NA	TGTGCCAGCAGTGAACAGGGGCCCAAGCAAGAGACCCAGTACTTC	CASSEQGPKQETQYF
TRBJ1-5	TRBV4-1	few	TRBD1	TGCGCCAGCAGCCAATACGGACAGGGAAGCAATCAGCCCCAGCATTTT	CASSQYGQGSNQPQHF
TRBJ2-1	TRBV3-1	few	NA	TGTGCCAGCAGCCCCAGTGAGGTCGGGAGCTCCTACAATGAGCAGTTCTTC	CASSPSEVGSSYNEQFF
TRBJ1-2	TRBV20-1	few	NA	TGCAGTGCTAGAGATGATCCCCGATGGTCCTTC	CSARDDPRWSF
TRBJ2-5	TRBV20-1	many	TRBD1	TGCAGTGCTGCTAGAGGGGGCCCCATGGGGACCCAGTACTTC	CSAARGGPMGTQYF
TRBJ2-1	TRBV12-5	few	TRBD2	TGTGCTAGTGGACTAGCGGGAGGTAGGGATGAGCAGTTCTTC	CASGLAGGRDEQFF
TRBJ2-7	TRBV7-8	many	NA	TGTGCCAGCAGCTCGGACAGTAGGATAGGGGAGCAGTACTTC	CASSSDSRIGEQYF
TRBJ2-4	TRBV5-1	NA	TRBD1	TGCGCCAGCAGCCGGAACAGGGGTGACATTCAGTACTTC	CASSRNRGDIQYF
TRBJ1-1	TRBV9	NA	TRBD1	TGTGCCAGCAGCCCTACGACAGGGGTGGTCACTGAAGCTTCCTTT	CASSPTTGVVTEASF
TRBJ2-1	TRBV27	many	NA	TGTGCCAGCAGTCCCGGGGCGGGAAGGATAAACTCCTACAATGAGCAGTTCTTC	CASSPGAGRINSYNEQFF
TRBJ2-7	TRBV5-1	few	NA	TGCGCCAGCAGCTTGGATGTAGGTCCCTACGAGCAGTACTTC	CASSLDVGPYEQYF
TRBJ2-5	TRBV2	many	TRBD1	TGTGCCAGCAGGGGGGACAGCAACCAAGAGACCCAGTACTTC	CASRGDSNQETQYF
TRBJ2-1	TRBV4-1	NA	TRBD2	TGCGCCAGCAGCCCTGGACTAGCGGAAAGGAGCTCCTACAATGAGCAGTTCTTC	CASSPGLAERSSYNEQFF
TRBJ1-5	TRBV20-1	many	NA	TGCAGTGCTAGAGACAATAGGGACGCCCGAGGTTCTCAGCCCCAGCATTTT	CSARDNRDARGSQPQHF
TRBJ2-2	TRBV19	NA	TRBD2	TGTGCCAGTAACATTCTAGGGACTAGCGGCACCGGGGAGCTGCTTTTT	CASNILGTSGTGELLF
TRBJ2-7	TRBV20-1	many	TRBD1	TGCAGTGCTAACCCCGGACAGGGTGATTCCTACGAGCAGTACTTC	CSANPGQGDSYEQYF
TRBJ2-7	TRBV2	many	NA	TGTGCCAGCAGTGAAGCGCTGGGCTACGAGCAGTACTTC	CASSEALGYEQYF
TRBJ2-5	TRBV4-2	NA	NA	TGTGCCAGCAGCCAGGCCACTACCCAAGAGACCCAGTACTTC	CASSQATTQETQYF
TRBJ1-2	TRBV7-9	many	NA	TGTGCCAGCAGCTTAGGCCCCGGGACTACGAATGGCTACACCTTC	CASSLGPGTTNGYTF
TRBJ2-7	TRBV20-1	NA	TRBD1	TGCAGTGCAAAGACAGGGCTGAACGAGCAGTACTTC	CSAKTGLNEQYF
TRBJ2-2	TRBV20-1	many	TRBD2	TGCAGTGCTAGACTAGCGGGAGACAACACCGGGGAGCTGTTTTTT	CSARLAGDNTGELFF
TRBJ2-1	TRBV27	few	TRBD2	TGTGCCAGCAGTTCGCCGACTAGCGGACAAGGGAATGAGCAGTTCTTC	CASSSPTSGQGNEQFF
TRBJ2-7	TRBV27	NA	TRBD1	TGTGCCAGCAGTTCCCAGACAGGGGGCGGCGAGCAGTACTTC	CASSSQTGGGEQYF
TRBJ2-3	TRBV30	many	TRBD2	TGTGCCTGGGGGACTAGCGGGAGATCGATAGATACGCAGTATTTT	CAWGTSGRSIDTQYF
TRBJ2-1	TRBV12-3/TRBV12-4	many	NA	TGTGCCAGCAGTTTAGCCTTGGGGGGAGTACCCTACAATGAGCAGTTCTTC	CASSLALGGVPYNEQFF
TRBJ1-1	TRBV12-3/TRBV12-4	many	NA	TGTGCCAGCAGTTTAAACGGGGACACTGAAGCTTTCTTT	CASSLNGDTEAFF
TRBJ1-6	TRBV3-1	many	NA	TGTGCCAGCAGCCAAGCTATCGCCCATTCACCCCTCCACTTT	CASSQAIAHSPLHF
TRBJ2-7	TRBV6-1	few	TRBD2	TGTGCCAGCAGTCAATCCGGGACTAGAGACGAGCAGTACTTC	CASSQSGTRDEQYF
TRBJ2-3	TRBV6-2/TRBV6-3	NA	NA	TGTGCCAGCAGGCGGGACACTTTCACAGGTACGCAGTATTTT	CASRRDTFTGTQYF
TRBJ2-1	TRBV28	many	TRBD2	TGTGCCAGCAGTTTACCGGGACTAGCGGGGGCCTACAATGAGCAGTTCTTC	CASSLPGLAGAYNEQFF
TRBJ1-2	TRBV5-1	many	NA	TGCGCCAGCAGCTTGGAAGTGACAGACTATGGCTACACCTTC	CASSLEVTDYGYTF
TRBJ2-1	TRBV7-2	few	NA	TGTGCCAGCAGCCAGATATATGAGCAGTTCTTC	CASSQIYEQFF
TRBJ1-1	TRBV6-1	few	NA	TGTGCCAGCAGAACGGCCCAACGCATGAACACTGAAGCTTTCTTT	CASRTAQRMNTEAFF